Listed here are 19 T cell receptor beta chains from one sample, sequenced in a study of PD-1 blockade in classical Hodgkin lymphoma. Sequenced by immunoSEQ multiplex PCR; TCRdb stores in-frame clones only, minus some. The table shows over 20,000 clones, with around 84% occurring only once. There was relapse after autologous stem cell transplantation in every patient, and there was variation in brentuximab vedotin exposure. Here the sequenced sample was peripheral blood mononuclear cells (PBMCs), taken at baseline. The receptors shown here come from a human donor with classical Hodgkin lymphoma.

This clone was detected once. J is TRBJ1-1 and V is TRBV7-9; TRBD1 agrees at 10 bases. The trim removed 7 bases at V and 3 bases at J, leaving 11 bases unmatched. Per the germline V gene, CDR1 is SEHNR and CDR2 is FQNEAQ (reference sequence). CDR3 size: 16 residues. The CDR3 is CASKSPGQGWDTEAFF. The CDR3 DNA reads TGTGCCAGCAAGTCTCCGGGACAGGGGTGGGACACTGAAGCTTTCTTT.

This rearrangement joins TRBV5-1 to TRBJ2-5; 10 bases agree with TRBD2. Unmatched junction bases numbered 7, after V lost 4 bases and J lost 7 bases. This CDR3 region has 14 residues. Germline CDR1 reads SGHRS; CDR2 reads YFSETQ. CDR3 residues: CASSQGLAEGTQYF. The CDR3 DNA follows: TGCGCCAGCAGCCAAGGACTAGCGGAAGGGACCCAGTACTTC. The variable domain in full, completed from reference TRBV5-1 and TRBJ2-5, reads KAGVTQTPRYLIKTRGQQVTLSCSPISGHRSVSWYQQTPGQGLQFLFEYFSETQRNKGNFPGRFSGRQFSNSRSEMNVSTLELGDSALYLCASSQGLAEGTQYFGPGTRLLVL.

The chain links TRBV7-6 to TRBJ1-3; 7 positions match TRBD1. Trimming cost V 7 bases and J 5 bases; bases outside gene matches: 8. Looked up from germline, CDR1 is SGHVS and CDR2 is FNYEAQ. This CDR3 is built from 14 residues. CDR3 sequence: CASTAGGVRNTIYF. CDR3 coding DNA: TGTGCCAGCACCGCAGGGGGGGTTAGAAACACCATATATTTT. Variable domain in full (rest from reference TRBV7-6 and TRBJ1-3): GAGVSQSPRYKVTKRGQDVALRCDPISGHVSLYWYRQALGQGPEFLTYFNYEAQQDKSGLPNDRFSAERPEGSISTLTIQRTEQRDSAMYRCASTAGGVRNTIYFGEGSWLTVV.

The rearrangement joins TRBV6-5 to TRBJ1-2; TRBD1 is a possible D gene (5 bases). CDR1 MNHEY and CDR2 SVGAGI come from the germline V gene. V dropped 6 bases and J dropped 7 bases, with 21 bases sitting between them. The CDR3 runs 15 residues. The CDR3, as DNA: TGTGCCAGCAGCCCCGGGGTGACGGACACGGGTGGCTACACCTTC. Translation gives CASSPGVTDTGGYTF.

J is TRBJ2-3 and V is TRBV5-1; tentatively, D is TRBD2 (5 bases). V lost 1 base and J lost 2, with 8 bases in between. The CDR3 spans 14 residues. Germline CDR1 reads SGHRS; CDR2 reads YFSETQ. The CDR3 DNA reads as TGCGCCAGCAGCTTGTTGGACTTCACAGATACGCAGTATTTT. Protein sequence: CASSLLDFTDTQYF.

The J gene is TRBJ2-2, the V gene TRBV5-1, with a tentative D call TRBD2 (5 bases). V gave up 0 bases and J gave up 4 bases, with 7 bases separating them. Germline CDR1 reads SGHRS; CDR2 reads YFSETQ. This CDR3 has 14 residues. CDR3 coding DNA: TGCGCCAGCAGCTTGGGGACTGCCACCGGGGAGCTGTTTTTT. It is translated as CASSLGTATGELFF. The entire variable domain, with the rest obtained from reference TRBV5-1 and TRBJ2-2, is as follows: KAGVTQTPRYLIKTRGQQVTLSCSPISGHRSVSWYQQTPGQGLQFLFEYFSETQRNKGNFPGRFSGRQFSNSRSEMNVSTLELGDSALYLCASSLGTATGELFFGEGSRLTVL.

The chain links TRBV7-8 to TRBJ2-7, with 7 bases identical to TRBD2. Germline V gene sequence: CDR1 SGHVS, CDR2 FQNEAQ. The ends lost 8 bases at V and 3 bases at J; junction bases unmatched: 1. The CDR3 is 11 residues long. The CDR3 spells CASGGGYEQYF. CDR3 DNA sequence: TGTGCCAGCGGGGGGGGCTACGAGCAGTACTTC.

V and J are TRBV7-9 and TRBJ2-1; possible D gene TRBD2, 6 bases. The CDR3 runs to 14 residues. CDR1 and CDR2 (germline): SEHNR, FQNEAQ (reference sequence). V was clipped by 5 bases and J by 3 bases, with 11 bases between them. CDR3 DNA sequence: TGTGCCAGCAGCAGGCGGGACGGCTACAATGAGCAGTTCTTC. This codes for CASSRRDGYNEQFF.

V gene TRBV29-1 combines with J gene TRBJ2-1; 8 bases are a match to TRBD1. The V gene end was trimmed by 5 bases and the J gene end by 1 base; junction bases not matched to a gene: 1. The germline CDR1 and CDR2 sequences are SQVTM and ANQGSEA. The CDR3 length is 13 residues. The CDR3 reads CSVRDRSYNEQFF. As DNA, the CDR3 is TGCAGCGTTAGGGACAGGTCCTACAATGAGCAGTTCTTC.

A single count supports this clone. The chain couples TRBV2 to TRBJ1-1; no reliable D call. CDR1 is SNHLY, CDR2 FYNNEI, per germline. V was pared by 3 bases and J by 1 base, with 9 bases between. The CDR3 has 14 amino acids. The DNA for the CDR3 is TGTGCCAGCAGTGATTCAGGCGCGAACACTGAAGCTTTCTTT. Amino acids: CASSDSGANTEAFF.

This chain joins TRBV4-1 and TRBJ2-7; D gene unclear. V was shortened by 1 base and J by 5 bases, with 18 bases between the two germline ends. The germline CDR1 and CDR2 sequences are MGHRA and YSYEKL. The CDR3 has 16 amino acids. CDR3 DNA sequence: TGCGCCAGCAGCCAAGGCGACATCCGCGAGGACCACGAGCAGTACTTC. It is translated as CASSQGDIREDHEQYF.

V is TRBV19 and J is TRBJ1-6; no reliable D call. CDR1 is LNHDA, CDR2 SQIVND, per germline (reference sequence). CDR3 length: 16 amino acids. V lost 3 bases and J lost 7, with 16 bases in between. The CDR3 DNA reads as TGTGCCAGTAGTATTACGGCGGAAAACCCGAATTCACCCCTCCACTTT. Translation gives CASSITAENPNSPLHF.

The chain couples TRBV7-9 to TRBJ1-2; TRBD1 might be the D (5 bases). CDR3 length: 13 residues. Trimming removed 2 bases at V and 3 bases at J, with 7 bases between. Germline loops: CDR1 SEHNR, CDR2 FQNEAQ (reference sequence). Here the CDR3 reads CASSLQGDYGYTF. The CDR3, as DNA: TGTGCCAGCAGCTTACAGGGTGACTATGGCTACACCTTC.

This chain joins TRBV7-9 and TRBJ2-5; a possible D gene is TRBD2 (5 bases). Trimming cost V 4 bases and J 1 base, with 10 bases left between them. The CDR3 extends over 14 amino acids. Germline CDR1 is SEHNR and CDR2 is FQNEAQ (reference sequence). CDR3: CASSSNSGQETQYF. In DNA, the CDR3 is TGTGCCAGCAGCTCTAACAGCGGCCAAGAGACCCAGTACTTC.

The table lists this clone with a count of one. The chain is built from TRBV5-6 and TRBJ1-2; D might be TRBD1 (6 bases). Trimming cost V 1 base and J 14 bases, with 15 bases left between them. The CDR3 contains 12 residues. Germline CDR1 reads SGHDT; CDR2 reads YYEEEE. The CDR3 protein is CASSLKPGTQTF. CDR3 DNA: TGTGCCAGCAGCTTGAAACCCGGGACACAGACCTTC.

V usage is TRBV5-1 and J usage is TRBJ2-7; 11 nucleotides align to TRBD1. V lost 0 bases and J lost 5; bases outside the gene matches: 4. Germline lookup yields CDR1 SGHRS and CDR2 YFSETQ. CDR3 length: 15 residues. Here the CDR3 DNA reads TGCGCCAGCAGCTTGGGGACAGGGGGCTCGGACGAGCAGTACTTC. Translation: CASSLGTGGSDEQYF.

This clone was recorded only once. The chain is built from TRBV5-6 and TRBJ1-5, with 7 bases identical to TRBD1. The J segment lost 0 bases and the V segment lost 6 bases, leaving 15 bases of the junction unmatched. This CDR3 has 18 amino acids. The V gene's germline CDR1 is SGHDT and CDR2 YYEEEE. CDR3 sequence: CASTLWSDRYYSNQPQHF. CDR3 DNA sequence: TGTGCCAGCACCCTTTGGTCGGACAGGTACTATAGCAATCAGCCCCAGCATTTT.

The chain couples TRBV6-6 to TRBJ1-3, with a tentative D call TRBD1 (5 bases). V was cut by 4 bases and J by 8 bases, with 9 bases left in between. This CDR3 has 12 residues. Germline V gives CDR1 MNHNY, CDR2 SVGAGI (reference sequence). The CDR3 spells CASSSGIYTIYF. The DNA of the CDR3 is TGTGCCAGCAGTTCAGGGATCTACACCATATATTTT.

The rearrangement links TRBV19 to TRBJ1-1; perhaps TRBD1 as D (5 bases). The CDR3 has 16 residues. Trimming shortened V by 7 bases and J by 0 bases, and 18 bases separated the two germline ends. The germline V gene has CDR1 LNHDA and CDR2 SQIVND (reference sequence). CDR3 sequence reads: CASTPYRGAMNTEAFF. Here the CDR3 DNA reads TGTGCCAGTACCCCTTACCGCGGGGCCATGAACACTGAAGCTTTCTTT.